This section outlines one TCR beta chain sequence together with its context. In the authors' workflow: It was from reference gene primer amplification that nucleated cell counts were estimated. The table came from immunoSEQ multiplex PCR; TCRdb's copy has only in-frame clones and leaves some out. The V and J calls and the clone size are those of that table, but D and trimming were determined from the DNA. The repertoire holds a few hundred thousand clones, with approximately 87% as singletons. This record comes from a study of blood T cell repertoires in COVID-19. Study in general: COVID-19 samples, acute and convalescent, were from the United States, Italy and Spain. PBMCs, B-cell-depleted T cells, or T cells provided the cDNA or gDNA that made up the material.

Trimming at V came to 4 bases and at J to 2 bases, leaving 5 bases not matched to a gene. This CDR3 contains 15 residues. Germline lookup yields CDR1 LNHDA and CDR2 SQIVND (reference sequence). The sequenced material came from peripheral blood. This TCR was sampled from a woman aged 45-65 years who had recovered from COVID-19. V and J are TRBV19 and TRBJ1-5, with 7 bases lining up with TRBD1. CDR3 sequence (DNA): TGTGCCAGTAGTACCGGACAGGCCCGCAATCAGCCCCAGCATTTT. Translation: CASSTGQARNQPQHF.